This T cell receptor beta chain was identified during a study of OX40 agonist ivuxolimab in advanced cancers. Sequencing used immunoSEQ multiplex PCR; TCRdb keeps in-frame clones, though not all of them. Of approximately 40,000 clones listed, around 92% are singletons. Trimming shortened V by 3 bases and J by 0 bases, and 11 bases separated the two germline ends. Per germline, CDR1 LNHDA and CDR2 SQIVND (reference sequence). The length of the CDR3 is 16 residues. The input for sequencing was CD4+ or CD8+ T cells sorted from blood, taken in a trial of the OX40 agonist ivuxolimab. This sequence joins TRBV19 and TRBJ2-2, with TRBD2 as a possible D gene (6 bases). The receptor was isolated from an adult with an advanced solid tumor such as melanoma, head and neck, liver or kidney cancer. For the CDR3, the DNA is TGTGCCAGTAGTATCTATGCGGGACCGAACACCGGGGAGCTGTTTTTT. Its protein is CASSIYAGPNTGELFF.